A selection of T cell receptor beta chains follows, all from one sample in a study of blood T cells in healthy people across ages. Via MiXCR, TCRdb re-called the 5' RACE reads, giving one row per CDR3 protein. The data show some 890,000 distinct CDR3 sequences, almost 30% seen once. These data were also reused for a study on T cells of mothers and their children.

The sample taken for sequencing was blood. These receptors all come from a woman aged 40-49 years in good health. Each CDR3 is given with its conserved first and last residue. A D gene is named only where the DNA matches it firmly. Size is omitted from some rows. Given values are once, few, many or a class for expanded clones.

clone_size	v_call	d_call	j_call	cdr3_nt	cdr3_aa
NA	TRBV4-1	TRBD2	TRBJ2-1	TGCGCCAGCAGCCGGGCATGGGGAGCGGGGGGCGATGAGCAGTTCTTC	CASSRAWGAGGDEQFF
many	TRBV14	NA	TRBJ2-7	TGTGCCAGCAGCCACCTACAGGGCGGAGACTACGAGCAGTACTTC	CASSHLQGGDYEQYF
NA	TRBV7-9	NA	TRBJ2-7	TGTGCCAGCAGCTTGATCGGGGCAACTTACGAGCAGTACTTC	CASSLIGATYEQYF
NA	TRBV18	NA	TRBJ1-5	TGTGCCAGCTCACCCACCCCGCCAGGTAGCAATCAGCCCCAGCATTTT	CASSPTPPGSNQPQHF
many	TRBV28	NA	TRBJ1-2	TGTGCCAGCAGGAGGGCGGACTATGGCTACACCTTC	CASRRADYGYTF
NA	TRBV7-2	TRBD2	TRBJ2-3	TGTGCCAGCAGCCCCACGAGCCTAGCGGGGGGGCCATCAGATACGCTGTATTTT	CASSPTSLAGGPSDTLYF
few	TRBV6-5	NA	TRBJ2-3	TGTGCCAGCAGTTACGCGGCAGGGTTTAGCACAGATACGCAGTATTTT	CASSYAAGFSTDTQYF
few	TRBV20-1	NA	TRBJ1-2	TGCAGTGCTAGAGATTTGGTTCCGCTAAACTATGGCTACACCTTC	CSARDLVPLNYGYTF
NA	TRBV20-1	NA	TRBJ2-1	TGCAGTGCTAGAGAGCCCACTAGGAATGAGCAGTTCTTC	CSAREPTRNEQFF
few	TRBV13	NA	TRBJ1-1	TGTGCCAGCAGCCCCGCCAGCCACACAAACACTGAAGCTTTCTTT	CASSPASHTNTEAFF
NA	TRBV5-5	TRBD1	TRBJ2-7	TGTGCCAGCAGCCTCCCCGGGACAGGGAGCAACGAGCAGTACTTC	CASSLPGTGSNEQYF
NA	TRBV7-8	NA	TRBJ2-1	TGTGCCAGCAGCCAACCACGACCGGGACCGAATGAGCAGTTCTTC	CASSQPRPGPNEQFF
many	TRBV7-3	TRBD1	TRBJ1-2	TGTGCCAGCAGCTCCCTTCTCGGTTCGGGACAGGGCTACACCTTC	CASSSLLGSGQGYTF
NA	TRBV7-2	NA	TRBJ2-5	TGTGCCAGCAGCTTTAGCCCCCAGGGAGGGACCCAGTACTTC	CASSFSPQGGTQYF
many	TRBV24-1	TRBD2	TRBJ2-3	TGTGCCACCAGTGACACTCTAGCGGGGGGATTCACAGATACGCAGTATTTT	CATSDTLAGGFTDTQYF
NA	TRBV29-1	NA	TRBJ1-3	TGCAGCGCTACCTCTGGAAACACCATATATTTT	CSATSGNTIYF
NA	TRBV7-2	TRBD1	TRBJ1-1	TGTGCCAGCAGCATATTTCAGGGGGCGGTCACTGAAGCTTTCTTT	CASSIFQGAVTEAFF
few	TRBV5-1	NA	TRBJ2-7	TGCGCCAGCAGCTTGGAGCCGGCAGGAGTAACCTACGAGCAGTACTTC	CASSLEPAGVTYEQYF
few	TRBV3-1	TRBD2	TRBJ2-7	TGTGCCAGCAGTCGGGGGGGGTACACCTACGAGCAGTACTTC	CASSRGGYTYEQYF
few	TRBV2	TRBD2	TRBJ2-3	TGTGCCAGCAGATGGACTAGCGTTAGCACAGATACGCAGTATTTT	CASRWTSVSTDTQYF
few	TRBV10-3	NA	TRBJ1-5	TGTGCCATCAGTGCAGACGGGTTCGGTGGGGGACAGCCCCAGCATTTT	CAISADGFGGGQPQHF
few	TRBV6-5	NA	TRBJ2-7	TGTGCCAGCAGTTACCAGCAGGCCTCCTACGAGCAGTACTTC	CASSYQQASYEQYF
NA	TRBV12-3/TRBV12-4	TRBD1	TRBJ2-7	TGTGCCAGCAACTTGGGACAGCGCTACGAGCAGTACTTC	CASNLGQRYEQYF
NA	TRBV3-1	NA	TRBJ2-3	TGTGCCAGCAGCCCCGGAGGGGGAGCCACAGATACGCAGTATTTT	CASSPGGGATDTQYF
many	TRBV27	TRBD2	TRBJ2-1	TGTGCCAGCAGTTTAGGAAGCGGGGTGACGTACAATGAGCAGTTCTTC	CASSLGSGVTYNEQFF
NA	TRBV27	NA	TRBJ1-1	TGTGCCACTACGGCAAGTGGCGGGAACACTGAAGCTTTCTTT	CATTASGGNTEAFF
NA	TRBV7-9	NA	TRBJ2-1	TGTGCCAGCAGCGCGCCATCTGGAGAGAGGCAGTTCTTC	CASSAPSGERQFF
NA	TRBV15	TRBD1	TRBJ2-7	TGTGCCACCAGCAGAGTGACAGGGATATACGAGCAGTACTTC	CATSRVTGIYEQYF
NA	TRBV3-1	NA	TRBJ2-1	TGTGCCAGCAGCCCCGGGACCGCGACCTGCAATGAGCAGTTCTTC	CASSPGTATCNEQFF
few	TRBV2	NA	TRBJ1-2	TGTGCCAGCGGGGTTACGTATGGCTACACCTTC	CASGVTYGYTF
few	TRBV7-6	NA	TRBJ2-2	TGTGCCAGCAGCCCGAGTGCCAGCAACACCGGGGAGCTGTTTTTT	CASSPSASNTGELFF
few	TRBV7-8	NA	TRBJ2-1	TGTGCCAGCAGCTTAGTGACACGAAATGAGCAGTTCTTC	CASSLVTRNEQFF
many	TRBV9	NA	TRBJ2-2	TGTGCCAGCAGCCCAGAGAGGCACACCGGGGAGCTGTTTTTT	CASSPERHTGELFF
many	TRBV7-2	NA	TRBJ1-2	TGTGCCAGCAGCTCCAGAACAGGGCTTCTGGGTCGGGGCTACACCTTC	CASSSRTGLLGRGYTF
few	TRBV10-3	NA	TRBJ2-1	TGTGCCTCCCGAGGGGCTCCATCCGCCCGTGAGCAGTTCTTC	CASRGAPSAREQFF
NA	TRBV12-3/TRBV12-4	NA	TRBJ2-3	TGTGCCAGCAGTCCCGCCCGTACTAGACCAGATGCGCAGTATTTT	CASSPARTRPDAQYF
few	TRBV6-5	NA	TRBJ1-1	TGTGCCAGCAGCCCAGAGTTGAACACTGAAGCTTTCTTT	CASSPELNTEAFF
NA	TRBV9	TRBD1	TRBJ2-6	TGTGCCAGCAGCGTGGACAGGGGGCCTGGGGCCAACGTCCTGACTTTC	CASSVDRGPGANVLTF
NA	TRBV28	NA	TRBJ2-1	TGTGCCAGCATGTTCCTGGGGCGCAATGAGCAGTTCTTC	CASMFLGRNEQFF
NA	TRBV20-1	NA	TRBJ1-2	TGCAGTGCTAGAGATCTAGCCCCTAAAGCGAGGGCTTATGGCTACACCTTC	CSARDLAPKARAYGYTF
NA	TRBV5-1	TRBD1	TRBJ2-2	TGCGCCAGCAGCTATGGACAGGGGGCGATCGGGGAGCTGTTTTTT	CASSYGQGAIGELFF
many	TRBV29-1	NA	TRBJ1-1	TGCAGCGTTGTTGGCCGGGGGGGGGAAGGCACTGAAGCTTTCTTT	CSVVGRGGEGTEAFF
many	TRBV11-2	NA	TRBJ2-5	TGTGCCAGCAGCTTAGTGGGGGGCTTCGAGACCCAGTACTTC	CASSLVGGFETQYF
NA	TRBV6-5	NA	TRBJ2-2	TGTGCCAGCAGTTACGGCAGGAACACCGGGGAGCTGTTTTTT	CASSYGRNTGELFF
many	TRBV12-3/TRBV12-4	TRBD1	TRBJ2-1	TGTGCCAGCACCAGGGACAGTCTAGGGGAGCAGTTCTTC	CASTRDSLGEQFF
NA	TRBV5-1	NA	TRBJ1-2	TGCGCCAGCAGCTTAGGAGAGAATGTCGGCTACACCTTC	CASSLGENVGYTF
few	TRBV9	TRBD1	TRBJ1-2	TGTGCCAGCAGCGCAGGGGGGTATGTGGGCTACACCTTC	CASSAGGYVGYTF
NA	TRBV11-2	TRBD1	TRBJ2-7	TGTGCCAGCAGCTTAGTCGGGGGACAGGGGACCGAGCAGTACTTC	CASSLVGGQGTEQYF
NA	TRBV4-1	NA	TRBJ2-5	TGCGCCAGCAGCCAGACTCTCCCAGGCGCTGAGACCCAGTACTTC	CASSQTLPGAETQYF
NA	TRBV28	TRBD2	TRBJ2-5	TGTGCCAGCAGTCTGGGACTAGCGGCACGCCAAGAGACCCAGTACTTC	CASSLGLAARQETQYF
NA	TRBV10-3	NA	TRBJ2-6	TGTGCCGCACCGGGAACTGGGGCCAACGTCCTGACTTTC	CAAPGTGANVLTF
many	TRBV5-1	NA	TRBJ2-7	TGCGCCAGCAGCTTAGTGATGGGAGGAACCTACGAGCAGTACTTC	CASSLVMGGTYEQYF
NA	TRBV28	NA	TRBJ1-2	TGTGCCACGAAGGGGAGGGACGGAGCTAACTATGACTACACCTTC	CATKGRDGANYDYTF
few	TRBV6-1	NA	TRBJ1-2	TGTGCCAGCAGTAACAGGGAATTCCAGGGCTACACCTTC	CASSNREFQGYTF
once	TRBV19	TRBD1	TRBJ1-6	TGTGCCAGTAGTAGACAGGGGGCACTGGATTCACCCCTCCACTTT	CASSRQGALDSPLHF
NA	TRBV30	TRBD1	TRBJ2-7	TGTGCCTGGAGGGACAGGGGATCCTATGGAGAGCAGTACTTC	CAWRDRGSYGEQYF
once	TRBV5-1	NA	TRBJ2-1	TGCGCCAGCAGCTTTATGGCCTCCTACGAGCAGTTCTTC	CASSFMASYEQFF
many	TRBV25-1	NA	TRBJ2-3	TGTGCCAGCAGTTCTCCCACAGGGATGGTGGCAGATACGCAGTATTTT	CASSSPTGMVADTQYF
once	TRBV20-1	TRBD1	TRBJ1-6	TGCAGTGCTAGAGATGGGACAGGGGGTTCCCTCCACTTT	CSARDGTGGSLHF
NA	TRBV4-1	NA	TRBJ1-1	TGCGCCAGCAGCCCGTGGACCCAGAACACTGAAGCTTTCTTT	CASSPWTQNTEAFF